Below, 24 T cell receptor beta chains from the same sample are listed, as sequenced in a study of shared clonotypes between healthy human individuals. In the naive CD8 group, cells lacked CD45RO and were positively selected for CCR7, so terminally differentiated effector memory CD45RA+ cells were left out. Repertoires were generated with immunoSEQ multiplex PCR, while TCRdb's copy carries only in-frame clones and drops some. The sample has around 2,000,000 clones; approximately 94% are singletons. Sequences were obtained from naive CD8+ T cells sorted from blood. The receptors originated from a man aged 18 to 29 in good health.

The rearrangement joins TRBV6-1 to TRBJ1-1; D is perhaps TRBD1 (6 bases). Germline CDR1 is MNHNS and CDR2 is SASEGT. The CDR3 sequence is 14 residues long. Trimming removed 3 bases at V and 6 bases at J, with 14 bases between. CDR3 coding DNA: TGTGCCAGCAGTGAGAGGGGGTTCGCGGCTGAAGCTTTCTTT. It specifies CASSERGFAAEAFF.

This clone has just one count. The J gene is TRBJ2-2, the V gene TRBV11-2; D unresolved. The CDR3 length is 15 residues. Germline CDR1 SGHAT, CDR2 FQNNGV. The V end lost 3 bases, the J end lost 0 bases, and 8 bases lay between the germline ends. The CDR3 reads CASSFRDPNTGELFF. In DNA form, the CDR3 reads TGTGCCAGCAGCTTCCGAGATCCGAACACCGGGGAGCTGTTTTTT.

This clone was seen only once. The chain is built from TRBV13 and TRBJ1-2; 9 bases agree with TRBD1. V lost 3 bases and J lost 6; bases outside the gene matches: 5. The CDR3 extends over 14 amino acids. The germline V gene encodes CDR1 PRHDT and CDR2 FYEKMQ (reference sequence). In DNA form, the CDR3 reads TGTGCCAGCAGCTTGGGGACAGGGCTCGATGGCTACACCTTC. It translates to CASSLGTGLDGYTF.

V usage is TRBV28 and J usage is TRBJ2-7, with no clear D. Germline V gene sequence: CDR1 MDHEN, CDR2 SYDVKM. Deletions cut 6 bases from V and 0 bases from J, with 6 bases between. The CDR3 is made up of 12 amino acids. CDR3 DNA sequence: TGTGCCAGCAGAGTCAACTCCTACGAGCAGTACTTC. Its protein product is CASRVNSYEQYF. The variable domain in full, with the rest retrieved from reference TRBV28 and TRBJ2-7, is DVKVTQSSRYLVKRTGEKVFLECVQDMDHENMFWYRQDPGLGLRLIYFSYDVKMKEKGDIPEGYSVSREKKERFSLILESASTNQTSMYLCASRVNSYEQYFGPGTRLTVT.

The count of this clone is one. The chain is built from TRBV7-2 and TRBJ2-3; TRBD2 matches at 10 bases. Germline loops: CDR1 SGHTA, CDR2 FQGNSA. V shed 4 bases and J 7 bases; nucleotides not matched to a gene: 8. This CDR3 has 15 residues. The chain's CDR3 is CASSSDLAGDYTQYF. CDR3 sequence (DNA): TGTGCCAGCAGCTCCGATCTAGCGGGAGACTATACGCAGTATTTT.

This chain links TRBV27 with TRBJ1-2, with D possibly matching TRBD1 (5 bases). There are 15 residues in the CDR3. Trimming pared 8 bases from V and 0 bases from J, leaving 16 bases between. Germline V gives CDR1 MNHEY, CDR2 SMNVEV (reference sequence). The CDR3 nucleotides read TGTGCCAGCCATAGTACAGGATTTTCTAACTATGGCTACACCTTC. Its translation: CASHSTGFSNYGYTF.

The rearrangement links TRBV6-6 to TRBJ2-3; perhaps TRBD1 as D (5 bases). This CDR3 region has 13 residues. The V end was cut by 5 bases, the J end by 7 bases, with 13 bases between. CDR1 is MNHNY, CDR2 SVGAGI, per germline (reference sequence). The CDR3 DNA reads as TGTGCCAGCAGTCCGGACAATGGCTATACGCAGTATTTT. It encodes CASSPDNGYTQYF.

This chain uses TRBV18 with TRBJ2-7; 10 nucleotides match TRBD1. With 6 bases clipped from V and 2 bases from J, the junction kept 10 bases outside the gene matches. The length of the CDR3 is 16 residues. Germline V lookup: CDR1 KGHSH, CDR2 LQKENI. The CDR3 nucleotides are TGTGCCAGCTCTCGTACCCCGGGACAGGGGCCCTACGAGCAGTACTTC. Translating it yields CASSRTPGQGPYEQYF.

The chain carries TRBV5-1 and TRBJ1-1; no clear D gene. Germline values: CDR1 SGHRS, CDR2 YFSETQ. The CDR3 has 15 amino acids. Trimming cost V 0 bases and J 4 bases, with 13 bases left between them. This chain's CDR3 is CASSLAGIESTEAFF. The DNA for the CDR3 is TGCGCCAGCAGCTTGGCGGGAATTGAGAGCACTGAAGCTTTCTTT. Filled out from reference TRBV5-1 and TRBJ1-1, the complete variable domain reads KAGVTQTPRYLIKTRGQQVTLSCSPISGHRSVSWYQQTPGQGLQFLFEYFSETQRNKGNFPGRFSGRQFSNSRSEMNVSTLELGDSALYLCASSLAGIESTEAFFGQGTRLTVV.

This chain links TRBV13 with TRBJ2-1; 7 bases match TRBD2. The length of the CDR3 is 13 residues. The V and J ends lost 3 bases and 10 bases, in that order; junction bases with no gene match: 6. Germline CDR1 is PRHDT and CDR2 is FYEKMQ (reference sequence). CDR3 region: CASSLDPTSEQFF. The CDR3 region has the DNA TGTGCCAGCAGCTTGGACCCGACTAGCGAGCAGTTCTTC.

The chain uses TRBV5-1 and TRBJ2-7; D may be TRBD2 (5 bases). CDR1 and CDR2 (germline): SGHRS, YFSETQ. The V end lost 1 base, the J end lost 2 bases, and 22 bases lay between the germline ends. This CDR3 is built from 18 residues. The CDR3 protein is CASSLLSYGSGTAYEQYF. Written as DNA, the CDR3 is TGCGCCAGCAGCTTGCTCTCTTATGGGAGCGGTACCGCCTACGAGCAGTACTTC.

Here the CDR3 reads CASSQDLRGQLTYEQYF. DNA of the CDR3: TGTGCCAGCAGCCAAGATCTCCGGGGACAGCTCACCTACGAGCAGTACTTC. J is TRBJ2-7 and V is TRBV14; TRBD1 agrees at 7 bases. The germline V gene encodes CDR1 SGHDN and CDR2 FVKESK. V lost 0 bases and J lost 2; bases outside the gene matches: 10. This CDR3 spans 17 amino acids.

This chain links TRBV10-3 with TRBJ2-1; the D call may be TRBD1 or TRBD2 (5 bases each). Germline lookup yields CDR1 ENHRY and CDR2 SYGVKD. CDR3 length: 15 residues. Trimming pared 10 bases from V and 5 bases from J, leaving 21 bases between. This CDR3 reads CATVIRGKGHNEQFF. CDR3 nucleotide sequence: TGTGCCACGGTTATTCGGGGTAAGGGGCACAATGAGCAGTTCTTC.

The rearrangement links TRBV21-1 to TRBJ2-2; the table assigns TRBD2, which was not confirmed against the DNA. TRBV21-1 counts as a pseudogene. The CDR3 covers 15 residues. The CDR3 spells CASRGLAGGAGELFF. The CDR3 DNA reads TGTGCCAGCAGGGGACTAGCGGGAGGCGCCGGGGAGCTGTTTTTT.

The chain recombines TRBV2 with TRBJ2-7; 8 bases are shared with TRBD1. V lost 1 base and J lost 3; bases outside the gene matches: 5. The germline gives CDR1 SNHLY, CDR2 FYNNEI. CDR3 length equals 15 residues. CDR3 region: CASSEVAGGRYEQYF. The CDR3 region has the DNA TGTGCCAGCAGTGAAGTGGCAGGGGGCCGCTACGAGCAGTACTTC.

This clone appeared a single time. The rearrangement uses TRBV7-6 and TRBJ1-1, with a possible D match to TRBD1 (5 bases). The CDR3 extends over 14 amino acids. The germline gives CDR1 SGHVS, CDR2 FNYEAQ. The ends were cut back, 1 base at V and 6 bases at J, with 12 bases in the middle. The CDR3 DNA sequence: TGTGCCAGCAGCTTAGGGGGGGGTAGGGCTGAAGCTTTCTTT. It encodes CASSLGGGRAEAFF.

As regards this clone: Other nucleotide sequences in the sample specify the same CDR3. The chain has TRBV5-1 and TRBJ1-2; D is perhaps TRBD1 (5 bases). V lost 0 bases, J lost 1 base, and 10 bases lay in between. The CDR3 length is 15 residues. Germline V gene sequence: CDR1 SGHRS, CDR2 YFSETQ. As DNA, the CDR3 is TGCGCCAGCAGCTTGGGCCAGGGAATTAACTATGGCTACACCTTC. As protein: CASSLGQGINYGYTF.

Points on this clone: Other DNA sequences in this specimen translate into the identical CDR3. The chain combines TRBV5-1 with TRBJ2-1; D uncertain. There are 13 residues in the CDR3. CDR1 and CDR2 from the germline V gene are SGHRS and YFSETQ. V was pared by 2 bases and J by 3 bases, with 6 bases between. This CDR3 reads CASSFGSYNEQFF. CDR3 bases: TGCGCCAGCAGCTTTGGCAGCTACAATGAGCAGTTCTTC.

The chain links TRBV9 to TRBJ2-7; TRBD1 matches at 10 bases. The CDR3 runs 16 residues. Germline V gene lookup returns CDR1 SGDLS and CDR2 YYNGEE. The V segment lost 2 bases and the J segment 3 bases; nucleotides outside the gene matches: 8. The CDR3 nucleotides read TGTGCCAGCAGCGTTACTTCCGGGACAGGGGTCTACGAGCAGTACTTC. Translation gives CASSVTSGTGVYEQYF. Full variable domain (outside the CDR3, taken from reference TRBV9 and TRBJ2-7): DSGVTQTPKHLITATGQRVTLRCSPRSGDLSVYWYQQSLDQGLQFLIQYYNGEERAKGNILERFSAQQFPDLHSELNLSSLELGDSALYFCASSVTSGTGVYEQYFGPGTRLTVT.

This clone has just one count. The chain recombines TRBV9 with TRBJ2-1; 7 positions match TRBD2. CDR1 is SGDLS, CDR2 YYNGEE, per germline. The CDR3 has 17 residues. Trimming at V came to 4 bases and at J to 4 bases, leaving 14 bases not matched to a gene. The CDR3 spells CASSSSLGGNSYNEQFF. DNA of the CDR3: TGTGCCAGCAGCTCCTCCCTGGGGGGGAATTCTTACAATGAGCAGTTCTTC.

The rearrangement links TRBV27 to TRBJ2-7; TRBD2 agrees at 13 bases. CDR1 and CDR2 (germline): MNHEY, SMNVEV (reference sequence). The J segment lost 5 bases and the V segment lost 3 bases, leaving 1 base of the junction unmatched. CDR3 length equals 14 residues. The CDR3 region has the DNA TGTGCCAGCAGTTTCGGACTAGCGGGGGACGAGCAGTACTTC. Translating gives CASSFGLAGDEQYF.

J is TRBJ2-7 and V is TRBV27; D perhaps matches TRBD1 (6 bases). The CDR3 extends over 16 amino acids. V lost 4 bases, J lost 1 base, and 17 bases lay in between. CDR1 and CDR2 from the germline V gene are MNHEY and SMNVEV (reference sequence). In DNA form, the CDR3 reads TGTGCCAGCAGTTCCGCCGGACAGAATTGGTCCTACGAGCAGTACTTC. Protein sequence: CASSSAGQNWSYEQYF.

With regard to this clone: This CDR3 is also generated by other DNA sequences in the sample. This chain connects TRBV4-1 to TRBJ2-7; 11 bases match TRBD2. V dropped 1 base and J dropped 4; count of bases not matched to a gene: 3. Germline values: CDR1 MGHRA, CDR2 YSYEKL. This CDR3 has 15 residues. CDR3 sequence: CASSQVLAGVYEQYF. Written as DNA, the CDR3 is TGCGCCAGCAGCCAAGTACTAGCGGGAGTGTACGAGCAGTACTTC.

The rearrangement links TRBV4-1 to TRBJ2-7; perhaps TRBD1 as D (6 bases). The CDR3 extends over 13 amino acids. Germline CDR1 and CDR2: MGHRA and YSYEKL. V was shortened by 5 bases and J by 3 bases, with 11 bases between the two germline ends. This CDR3 reads CASSTDRYYEQYF. In nucleotides, the CDR3 is TGCGCCAGCAGCACGGACAGATACTACGAGCAGTACTTC.